The rows below give T cell receptor beta chains drawn from one sample of a study of T cells in localized non-small cell lung cancer. Assay: immunoSEQ multiplex PCR; the TCRdb copy retains only in-frame clones and omits some. The data show 45,000 to 60,000 clones, around 83% seen once. Specimen: peripheral blood, collected before any cancer treatment. The receptors stem from a female donor aged 60 or older with stage II squamous cell lung carcinoma. Each CDR3 is given with its conserved first and last residue. D genes are given only for firm matches. Size values are once, few and many counts, or a class for expanded clones, and some rows have none.

V: TRBV19; J: TRBJ1-1; size: few; D: TRBD1; CDR3: CASSMAGTGATEAFF; DNA: TGTGCCAGTAGTATGGCCGGGACAGGGGCCACTGAAGCTTTCTTT
V: TRBV7-3; J: TRBJ2-5; size: NA; D: TRBD2; CDR3: CASSFPDSGGGRETQYF; DNA: TGTGCCAGCAGCTTCCCCGACAGCGGGGGGGGCAGAGAGACCCAGTACTTC
V: TRBV7-3; J: TRBJ1-5; size: few; D: NA; CDR3: CASSLEGIQPQHF; DNA: TGTGCCAGCAGCTTAGAAGGGATCCAGCCCCAGCATTTT
V: TRBV2; J: TRBJ2-7; size: once; D: NA; CDR3: CASSDYEQYF; DNA: TGTGCCAGCAGTGACTACGAGCAGTACTTC
V: TRBV7-2; J: TRBJ2-3; size: NA; D: NA; CDR3: CASSNTRATDTQYF; DNA: TGTGCCAGCAGCAACACGAGGGCTACAGATACGCAGTATTTT
V: TRBV2; J: TRBJ2-5; size: NA; D: TRBD2; CDR3: CASSELWEGMVVKTQYF; DNA: TGTGCCAGCAGTGAACTGTGGGAGGGTATGGTAGTGAAGACCCAGTACTTC
V: TRBV7-6; J: TRBJ2-7; size: few; D: NA; CDR3: CASSREGRYEQYF; DNA: TGTGCCAGCAGCCGGGAAGGGCGTTACGAGCAGTACTTC
V: TRBV19; J: TRBJ1-4; size: NA; D: TRBD1; CDR3: CASTSRGQGAIVHREKLFF; DNA: TGTGCCAGTACCTCAAGGGGACAGGGGGCGATCGTCCATCGGGAAAAACTGTTTTTT
V: TRBV5-6; J: TRBJ1-1; size: NA; D: NA; CDR3: CASSFSGPPNEAFF; DNA: TGTGCCAGCAGCTTCTCGGGACCGCCAAATGAAGCTTTCTTT
V: TRBV11-2; J: TRBJ1-1; size: NA; D: NA; CDR3: CASSLDQGWRDAFF; DNA: TGTGCCAGCAGCTTAGATCAAGGGTGGAGAGATGCTTTCTTT
V: TRBV19; J: TRBJ1-4; size: NA; D: NA; CDR3: CASRDLIFGQKLFF; DNA: TGTGCCAGTAGGGACCTTATCTTTGGACAGAAACTGTTTTTT
V: TRBV30; J: TRBJ1-1; size: NA; D: NA; CDR3: CAWRAGRLRNLGAEAFF; DNA: TGTGCCTGGAGGGCGGGCAGGCTCCGAAACCTCGGGGCTGAAGCTTTCTTT
V: TRBV7-3; J: TRBJ2-5; size: NA; D: TRBD2; CDR3: CASSPSGGTPETQYF; DNA: TGTGCCAGCAGTCCGAGCGGGGGCACCCCGGAGACCCAGTACTTC
V: TRBV30; J: TRBJ1-2; size: few; D: NA; CDR3: CAWSRTGGYGYTF; DNA: TGTGCCTGGAGTAGGACGGGCGGCTATGGCTACACCTTC
V: TRBV29-1; J: TRBJ2-1; size: NA; D: NA; CDR3: CSVAGTGAEQFF; DNA: TGCAGCGTTGCCGGGACCGGGGCTGAGCAGTTCTTC
V: TRBV7-2; J: TRBJ2-3; size: NA; D: NA; CDR3: CASSPNLHGDTQYF; DNA: TGTGCCAGCAGCCCAAACCTTCATGGAGATACGCAGTATTTT
V: TRBV7-8; J: TRBJ2-7; size: NA; D: NA; CDR3: CASSHPGHQSSYEQYF; DNA: TGTGCCAGCAGCCACCCAGGACACCAGAGCTCCTACGAGCAGTACTTC
V: TRBV7-2; J: TRBJ2-3; size: NA; D: NA; CDR3: CASSFPGGQGQDTQYF; DNA: TGTGCCAGCAGCTTCCCCGGAGGGCAGGGCCAAGATACGCAGTATTTT
V: TRBV5-6; J: TRBJ2-7; size: NA; D: TRBD2; CDR3: CASSLGVRGVRDEQYF; DNA: TGTGCCAGCAGCTTGGGGGTGCGGGGGGTCCGGGACGAGCAGTACTTC
V: TRBV6-1; J: TRBJ2-2; size: NA; D: NA; CDR3: CASRLDYNTGELFF; DNA: TGTGCCAGCAGGCTTGACTACAACACCGGGGAGCTGTTTTTT
V: TRBV10-3; J: TRBJ1-1; size: NA; D: TRBD1; CDR3: CAISDQGGLNTEAFF; DNA: TGTGCCATCAGTGATCAGGGGGGACTGAACACTGAAGCTTTCTTT
V: TRBV27; J: TRBJ2-5; size: NA; D: TRBD1; CDR3: CASSFSTTGGAKTQYF; DNA: TGTGCCAGCAGTTTCTCCACGACAGGGGGCGCCAAGACCCAGTACTTC
V: TRBV5-6; J: TRBJ1-1; size: NA; D: NA; CDR3: CASSLEAGAPKAFF; DNA: TGTGCCAGCAGCTTGGAAGCAGGGGCGCCCAAAGCTTTCTTT
V: TRBV7-2; J: TRBJ2-3; size: NA; D: TRBD2; CDR3: CASSLAHSSGGPTIDTQYF; DNA: TGTGCCAGCAGCTTAGCGCATTCTAGCGGGGGCCCTACCATTGATACGCAGTATTTT
V: TRBV27; J: TRBJ1-1; size: NA; D: TRBD1; CDR3: CASSPRQGGEAFF; DNA: TGTGCCAGCAGTCCCAGACAGGGGGGCGAAGCTTTCTTT
V: TRBV18; J: TRBJ1-5; size: NA; D: NA; CDR3: CASSRANGPQHF; DNA: TGTGCCAGCTCACGTGCTAACGGGCCCCAGCATTTT
V: TRBV19; J: TRBJ1-2; size: few; D: NA; CDR3: CASSTGLLWGYTF; DNA: TGTGCCAGTAGTACCGGACTGCTTTGGGGCTACACCTTC
V: TRBV7-8; J: TRBJ1-2; size: NA; D: NA; CDR3: CASSLGGAHYGYTF; DNA: TGTGCCAGCAGCTTAGGGGGGGCCCACTATGGCTACACCTTC
V: TRBV5-6; J: TRBJ1-2; size: NA; D: TRBD1; CDR3: CASSPVDRAGYTF; DNA: TGTGCCAGCAGCCCGGTAGACAGGGCCGGCTACACCTTC
V: TRBV7-9; J: TRBJ1-4; size: NA; D: NA; CDR3: CASSLGGTRNEKLFF; DNA: TGTGCCAGCAGCTTAGGAGGGACCCGTAATGAAAAACTGTTTTTT
V: TRBV5-4; J: TRBJ1-1; size: many; D: NA; CDR3: CASSFGEGAEAFF; DNA: TGTGCCAGCAGCTTCGGGGAGGGGGCTGAAGCTTTCTTT
V: TRBV30; J: TRBJ1-1; size: NA; D: NA; CDR3: CAWSVSGPGNTEAFF; DNA: TGTGCCTGGAGTGTATCAGGACCGGGGAACACTGAAGCTTTCTTT
V: TRBV5-1; J: TRBJ2-7; size: NA; D: TRBD2; CDR3: CASSPPTSGAFYEQYF; DNA: TGCGCCAGCAGCCCCCCGACTAGCGGGGCTTTCTACGAGCAGTACTTC
V: TRBV6-4; J: TRBJ2-3; size: NA; D: NA; CDR3: CASIRGEGTDTQYF; DNA: TGTGCCAGCATCAGGGGGGAGGGCACAGATACGCAGTATTTT
V: TRBV6-6; J: TRBJ1-1; size: NA; D: TRBD1; CDR3: CASSYGTGSPEAFF; DNA: TGTGCCAGCAGCTACGGGACAGGGAGCCCTGAAGCTTTCTTT
V: TRBV11-2; J: TRBJ1-1; size: NA; D: NA; CDR3: CASSWGGDTPEAFF; DNA: TGTGCCAGCAGCTGGGGTGGGGATACCCCTGAAGCTTTCTTT
V: TRBV19; J: TRBJ1-1; size: NA; D: NA; CDR3: CASSIGGVGTEAFF; DNA: TGTGCCAGTAGTATAGGGGGGGTAGGGACTGAAGCTTTCTTT
V: TRBV7-9; J: TRBJ2-5; size: NA; D: TRBD2; CDR3: CASSRLAGEETQYF; DNA: TGTGCCAGCAGCCGCCTAGCGGGAGAAGAGACCCAGTACTTC
V: TRBV15; J: TRBJ2-1; size: medium-sized; D: NA; CDR3: CATSSPPSDEQFF; DNA: TGTGCCACCAGCAGCCCCCCGTCCGATGAGCAGTTCTTC
V: TRBV6-5; J: TRBJ1-1; size: NA; D: TRBD1; CDR3: CASSSWTGGEAFF; DNA: TGTGCCAGCAGTTCATGGACAGGGGGCGAAGCTTTCTTT
V: TRBV4-2; J: TRBJ2-7; size: few; D: TRBD1; CDR3: CASSPTGQVSYEQYF; DNA: TGTGCCAGCAGCCCTACGGGACAGGTCTCCTACGAGCAGTACTTC
V: TRBV5-6; J: TRBJ1-4; size: NA; D: TRBD1; CDR3: CASSLGRGPEKLFF; DNA: TGTGCCAGCAGCTTGGGCAGGGGGCCAGAAAAACTGTTTTTT
V: TRBV25-1; J: TRBJ2-3; size: NA; D: NA; CDR3: CASSLQGPGTDTQYF; DNA: TGTGCCAGCAGCCTACAGGGACCTGGCACAGATACGCAGTATTTT
V: TRBV13; J: TRBJ1-4; size: once; D: NA; CDR3: CASSTTGRGNEKLFF; DNA: TGTGCCAGCAGCACCACGGGACGAGGGAATGAAAAACTGTTTTTT
V: TRBV27; J: TRBJ1-1; size: NA; D: TRBD1; CDR3: CASSPLTGGATEAFF; DNA: TGTGCCAGCAGTCCCCTGACAGGGGGGGCCACTGAAGCTTTCTTT
V: TRBV5-4; J: TRBJ2-7; size: NA; D: NA; CDR3: CVSSLVVGRGYEQYF; DNA: TGTGTCAGCAGCTTGGTAGTGGGCAGGGGCTACGAGCAGTACTTC
V: TRBV7-2; J: TRBJ2-7; size: NA; D: NA; CDR3: CASSLGTGVSYEQYF; DNA: TGTGCCAGCAGCCTCGGGACTGGCGTCTCCTACGAGCAGTACTTC
V: TRBV7-2; J: TRBJ2-7; size: few; D: NA; CDR3: CASSLTTSYEQYF; DNA: TGTGCCAGCAGCTTGACGACCTCCTACGAGCAGTACTTC
V: TRBV4-2; J: TRBJ2-7; size: NA; D: NA; CDR3: CASSHSPPTYEQYF; DNA: TGTGCCAGCAGCCATTCGCCGCCAACCTACGAGCAGTACTTC
V: TRBV19; J: TRBJ1-5; size: NA; D: NA; CDR3: CASSRGTGNQPQHF; DNA: TGTGCCAGTAGTAGAGGGACGGGTAATCAGCCCCAGCATTTT
V: TRBV18; J: TRBJ2-1; size: once; D: NA; CDR3: CASSPPKGSYNEQFF; DNA: TGTGCCAGCTCACCACCGAAGGGGTCCTACAATGAGCAGTTCTTC